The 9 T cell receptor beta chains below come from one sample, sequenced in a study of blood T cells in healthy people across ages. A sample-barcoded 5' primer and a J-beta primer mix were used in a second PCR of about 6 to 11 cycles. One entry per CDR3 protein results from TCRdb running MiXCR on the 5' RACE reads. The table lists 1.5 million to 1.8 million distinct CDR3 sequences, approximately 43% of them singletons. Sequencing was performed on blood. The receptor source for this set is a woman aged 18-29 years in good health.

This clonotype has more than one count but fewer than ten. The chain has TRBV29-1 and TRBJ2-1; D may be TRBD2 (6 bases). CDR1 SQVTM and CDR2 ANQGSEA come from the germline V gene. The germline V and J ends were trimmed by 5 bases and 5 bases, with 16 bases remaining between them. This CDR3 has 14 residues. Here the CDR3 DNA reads TGCAGCGTTACCGGTCGTTTAGCGGACAATGAGCAGTTCTTC. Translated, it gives CSVTGRLADNEQFF.

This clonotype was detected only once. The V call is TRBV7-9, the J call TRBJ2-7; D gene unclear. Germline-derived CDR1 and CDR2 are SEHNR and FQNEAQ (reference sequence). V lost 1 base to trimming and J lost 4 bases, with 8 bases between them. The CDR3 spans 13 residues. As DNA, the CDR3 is TGTGCCAGCAGCTTAGTTTTAGAATACGAGCAGTACTTC. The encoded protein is CASSLVLEYEQYF. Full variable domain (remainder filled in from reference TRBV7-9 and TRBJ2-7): DTGVSQNPRHKITKRGQNVTFRCDPISEHNRLYWYRQTLGQGPEFLTYFQNEAQLEKSRLLSDRFSAERPKGSFSTLEIQRTEQGDSAMYLCASSLVLEYEQYFGPGTRLTVT.

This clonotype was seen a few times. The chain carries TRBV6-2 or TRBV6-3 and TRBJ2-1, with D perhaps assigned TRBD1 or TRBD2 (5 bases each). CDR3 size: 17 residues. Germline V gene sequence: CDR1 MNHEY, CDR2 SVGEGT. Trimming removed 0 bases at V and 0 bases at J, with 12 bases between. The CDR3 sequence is CASSYSRGFSSYNEQFF. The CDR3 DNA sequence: TGTGCCAGCAGTTACTCTCGGGGCTTTAGCTCCTACAATGAGCAGTTCTTC.

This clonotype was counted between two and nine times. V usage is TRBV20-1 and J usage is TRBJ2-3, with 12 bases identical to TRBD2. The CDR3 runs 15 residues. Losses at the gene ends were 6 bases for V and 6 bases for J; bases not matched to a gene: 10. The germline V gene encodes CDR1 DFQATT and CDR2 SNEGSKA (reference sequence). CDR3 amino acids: CSAYPTSGRGDTQYF. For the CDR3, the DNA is TGCAGTGCGTATCCGACTAGCGGGAGAGGGGATACGCAGTATTTT.

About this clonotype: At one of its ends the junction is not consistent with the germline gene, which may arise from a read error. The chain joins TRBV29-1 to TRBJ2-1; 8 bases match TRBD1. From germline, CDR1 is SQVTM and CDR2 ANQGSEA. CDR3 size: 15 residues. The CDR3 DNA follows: TGCAGCGTTGAAGGGACAGGGACGTCCTACAGTGAGCAGTTCTTC. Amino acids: CSVEGTGTSYSEQFF.

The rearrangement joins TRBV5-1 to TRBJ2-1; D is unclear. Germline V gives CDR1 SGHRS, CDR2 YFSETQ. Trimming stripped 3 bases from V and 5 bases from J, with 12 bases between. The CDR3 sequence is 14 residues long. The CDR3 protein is CASSSATPDNEQFF. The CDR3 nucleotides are TGCGCCAGCAGCTCAGCTACACCCGACAATGAGCAGTTCTTC.

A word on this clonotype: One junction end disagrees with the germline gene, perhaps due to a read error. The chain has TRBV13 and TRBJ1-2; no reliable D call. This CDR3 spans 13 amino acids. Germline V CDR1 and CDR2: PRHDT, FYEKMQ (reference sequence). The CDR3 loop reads CASNLVENYGYTF. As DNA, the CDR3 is TGTGCCAGCAACTTAGTAGAAAACTATGGCTACACCTTC.

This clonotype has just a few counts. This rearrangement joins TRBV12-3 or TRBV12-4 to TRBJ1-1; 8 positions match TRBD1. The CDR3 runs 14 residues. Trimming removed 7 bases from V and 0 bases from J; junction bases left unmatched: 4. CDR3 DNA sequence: TGTGCCAGCACCGAACAGGGGGTGAACACTGAAGCTTTCTTT. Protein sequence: CASTEQGVNTEAFF.

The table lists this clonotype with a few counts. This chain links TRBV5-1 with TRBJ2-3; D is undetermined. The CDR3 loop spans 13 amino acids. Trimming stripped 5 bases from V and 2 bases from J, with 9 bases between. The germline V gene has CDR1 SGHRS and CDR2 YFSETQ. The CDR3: CASRIAITDTQYF. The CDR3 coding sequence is TGCGCCAGCAGGATTGCGATCACAGATACGCAGTATTTT.